This T cell receptor beta chain was observed in a study of patients and donors after allogeneic stem cell transplantation. The germline V gene has CDR1 ENHRY and CDR2 SYGVKD. With 0 bases removed from V and 8 bases from J, the gap between germline ends came to 8 bases. The CDR3 covers 13 residues. One entry per CDR3 protein results from TCRdb running MiXCR on the RT-PCR reads. The table has tens of thousands of distinct CDR3 sequences, roughly a third seen once. This clonotype appeared a single time. Material for sequencing was blood, either unsorted or a sorted T cell fraction (not recorded which). This chain joins TRBV10-3 and TRBJ2-1; tentatively, D is TRBD1 (5 bases). The TCR was taken from a human donor who was either an allogeneic HSCT recipient or a stem cell or donor lymphocyte infusion donor (not recorded which). It is not recorded whose cells these are; they may come from a transplant donor. As DNA, the CDR3 is TGTGCCATCAGTGAGTCTATCAGGGATGAGCAGTTCTTC. Its protein product is CAISESIRDEQFF.